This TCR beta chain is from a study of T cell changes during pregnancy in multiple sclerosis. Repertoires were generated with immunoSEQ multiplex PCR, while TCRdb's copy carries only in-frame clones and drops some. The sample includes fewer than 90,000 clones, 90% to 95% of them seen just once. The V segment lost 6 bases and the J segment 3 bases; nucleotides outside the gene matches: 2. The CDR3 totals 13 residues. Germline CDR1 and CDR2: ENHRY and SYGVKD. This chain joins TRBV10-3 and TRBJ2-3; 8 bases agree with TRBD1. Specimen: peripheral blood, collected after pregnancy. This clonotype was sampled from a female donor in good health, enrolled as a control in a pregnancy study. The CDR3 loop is CAIRTGETDTQYF. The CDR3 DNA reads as TGTGCCATCAGGACAGGGGAAACAGATACGCAGTATTTT.